These 27 T cell receptor beta chains came from one sample sequenced in a study of spatial heterogeneity in lung cancer. Antigens of these TCRs are unknown. The time point is: sample taken at primary tumor resection. Each CDR3 protein is one row after TCRdb ran MiXCR on the 5' RACE reads. The sample lists approximately 4,000 distinct CDR3 sequences, 39% occurring once. Regarding the study as a whole: Tumoral mutation counts were tracked by counts of expanded intratumoral alpha and beta TCRs.

This sample comprised lung tumor tissue, obtained at surgery. The receptors derive from a male donor with early-stage non-small cell lung cancer.

Remarks on this clonotype: The junction shows a germline mismatch at one end, possibly a read error. The chain carries TRBV6-5 and TRBJ2-1; 9 bases map to TRBD2. Per germline, CDR1 MNHEY and CDR2 SVGAGI. The CDR3 sequence is 16 residues long. The CDR3 coding sequence is TGTGTCAGCACCGGGACTAGCAGGAGCTCCCACAATGAGCAGTTCTTC. Protein: CVSTGTSRSSHNEQFF.

This chain joins TRBV5-1 and TRBJ2-7; a weak D match, TRBD1 (6 bases). The CDR3 spans 13 residues. Germline lookup yields CDR1 SGHRS and CDR2 YFSETQ. V lost 0 bases to trimming and J lost 3 bases, with 7 bases between them. The CDR3 DNA is TGCGCCAGCAGCTTGGCCAGGGGCTACGAGCAGTACTTC. Its translation is CASSLARGYEQYF.

This clonotype came up a few times. The chain combines TRBV6-1 with TRBJ2-3, with TRBD2 as a possible D gene (5 bases). Germline V gene lookup returns CDR1 MNHNS and CDR2 SASEGT. This CDR3 spans 16 amino acids. V shed 6 bases and J shed 0 bases, with 16 bases lying between them. The CDR3 DNA sequence: TGTGCCAGCAGCGTCCATCTAGCCTCTAGCACAGATACGCAGTATTTT. As protein: CASSVHLASSTDTQYF.

This rearrangement joins TRBV6-6 to TRBJ2-3; 7 bases are a match to TRBD2. The V gene end was trimmed by 5 bases and the J gene end by 2 bases; junction bases not matched to a gene: 7. This CDR3 comprises 15 residues. Germline CDR1 and CDR2: MNHNY and SVGAGI (reference sequence). CDR3 protein: CASSTAGVSTDTQYF. CDR3 in DNA: TGTGCCAGCAGTACGGCGGGAGTTTCCACAGATACGCAGTATTTT.

This clonotype was counted between two and nine times. V and J are TRBV6-5 and TRBJ2-3, with 10 positions matching TRBD2. V lost 6 bases, J lost 0 bases, and 15 bases stayed unmatched. The CDR3 has 19 residues. Germline loops: CDR1 MNHEY, CDR2 SVGAGI. CDR3 residues: CASSFGVAGGPPSTDTQYF. Here the CDR3 DNA reads TGTGCCAGCAGCTTTGGGGTAGCGGGAGGCCCCCCTAGCACAGATACGCAGTATTTT.

The rearrangement joins TRBV29-1 to TRBJ2-5; 7 bases are shared with TRBD1. The CDR3 runs to 12 residues. V dropped 6 bases and J dropped 0; count of bases not matched to a gene: 1. CDR1 and CDR2 from the germline V gene are SQVTM and ANQGSEA. The CDR3 region is CSVGQHQETQYF. CDR3 nucleotides: TGCAGCGTGGGACAGCACCAAGAGACCCAGTACTTC.

V is TRBV11-2 and J is TRBJ2-1; D is unclear. In germline, CDR1 is SGHAT, CDR2 FQNNGV. The V and J ends lost 6 bases and 0 bases respectively, with 12 bases between them. The CDR3 has 15 amino acids. CDR3 DNA sequence: TGTGCCAGCAGACCGACTCAGAGCTCCTACAATGAGCAGTTCTTC. Its protein is CASRPTQSSYNEQFF.

This clonotype was detected many times. The CDR3: CSVEKATPGVAYYEQYF. DNA of the CDR3: TGCAGCGTTGAAAAGGCGACCCCGGGGGTCGCCTACTACGAGCAGTACTTC. The V and J genes are TRBV29-1 and TRBJ2-7; a possible D gene is TRBD2 (6 bases). Germline CDR1 and CDR2: SQVTM and ANQGSEA. The V end lost 2 bases, the J end lost 3 bases, and 23 bases lay between the germline ends. This CDR3 region has 17 residues.

The rearrangement joins TRBV5-1 to TRBJ2-3; the match to TRBD1 covers 8 bases. V shed 4 bases, J shed 1 base, and the junction held 11 bases outside the gene matches. Germline lookup yields CDR1 SGHRS and CDR2 YFSETQ. The CDR3 sequence is 17 residues long. CDR3 nucleotide sequence: TGCGCCAGCAGCACCTGGCCTCAGACAGGGGGCACAGATACGCAGTATTTT. Amino acids: CASSTWPQTGGTDTQYF. Together with reference TRBV5-1 and TRBJ2-3, the CDR3 gives the full variable domain: KAGVTQTPRYLIKTRGQQVTLSCSPISGHRSVSWYQQTPGQGLQFLFEYFSETQRNKGNFPGRFSGRQFSNSRSEMNVSTLELGDSALYLCASSTWPQTGGTDTQYFGPGTRLTVL.

This clonotype ranks as medium-sized. The CDR3 nucleotides read TGTGCCAGTTCGGACTATTCGAGCTCTGGGGCCAACGTCCTGACTTTC. Translating gives CASSDYSSSGANVLTF. The rearrangement links TRBV19 to TRBJ2-6, with TRBD2 as a possible D gene (6 bases). The CDR3 length is 16 residues. Germline-derived CDR1 and CDR2 are LNHDA and SQIVND (reference sequence). V lost 8 bases to trimming and J lost 0 bases, with 14 bases between them.

This chain uses TRBV7-9 with TRBJ2-3; 7 bases align to TRBD2. The germline V gene has CDR1 SEHNR and CDR2 FQNEAQ (reference sequence). This CDR3 region has 15 residues. V dropped 1 base and J dropped 5; count of bases not matched to a gene: 6. Here the CDR3 DNA reads TGTGCCAGCAGCTTAGGCGGGAGTGATATAGATACGCAGTATTTT. Protein product: CASSLGGSDIDTQYF.

This clonotype was counted a few times. The chain carries TRBV20-1 and TRBJ2-3, with 8 bases lining up with TRBD2. CDR1 and CDR2 (germline): DFQATT, SNEGSKA (reference sequence). This CDR3 has 14 residues. V shed 1 base and J 0 bases; nucleotides not matched to a gene: 0. The CDR3 loop reads CSARVAGSTDTQYF. The CDR3 nucleotides are TGCAGTGCTAGAGTAGCGGGGAGCACAGATACGCAGTATTTT.

The chain links TRBV2 to TRBJ2-5; D remains ambiguous. Between the trimmed V and J ends, which lost 4 bases and 5 bases, there was a span of 5 bases. This CDR3 has 11 amino acids. In germline, CDR1 is SNHLY, CDR2 FYNNEI. CDR3 nucleotide sequence: TGTGCCAGCAGTGGTGACGAGACCCAGTACTTC. It codes for CASSGDETQYF.

This clonotype was seen only a few times. The rearrangement uses TRBV27 and TRBJ2-5, with D perhaps assigned TRBD1 or TRBD2 (5 bases each). The CDR3 sequence is 16 residues long. The germline V and J ends were trimmed by 3 bases and 5 bases, with 19 bases remaining between them. Per the germline V gene, CDR1 is MNHEY and CDR2 is SMNVEV (reference sequence). This chain's CDR3 is CASSFGATRGAETQYF. CDR3 in DNA: TGTGCCAGCAGTTTTGGGGCGACCCGAGGGGCGGAGACCCAGTACTTC.

By share of the sample, this clonotype is medium-sized. The chain employs TRBV9 and TRBJ2-1; TRBD2 agrees at 8 bases. V shed 3 bases and J 9 bases; nucleotides not matched to a gene: 14. This CDR3 contains 16 residues. Germline CDR1 and CDR2: SGDLS and YYNGEE. CDR3 amino acids: CASSGPSGRNAVEQFF. The CDR3 DNA reads as TGTGCCAGCAGCGGCCCGAGCGGGAGAAACGCAGTTGAGCAGTTCTTC.

Judged by abundance, this clonotype is medium-sized. V gene TRBV29-1 combines with J gene TRBJ1-2, with TRBD1 identical over 7 bases. V was clipped by 6 bases and J by 6 bases; unmatched bases: 13. This CDR3 comprises 14 residues. Germline-derived CDR1 and CDR2 are SQVTM and ANQGSEA. The CDR3 reads CSVKRADRVDGYTF. The CDR3 nucleotides are TGCAGCGTGAAACGGGCCGACAGGGTTGATGGCTACACCTTC.

In this sample, this clonotype turned up many times. The V gene is TRBV5-6, the J gene TRBJ1-1, with D unclear. Trimming left V 0 bases short and J 4 bases short, with 13 bases between. The CDR3 covers 15 residues. Germline V gene sequence: CDR1 SGHDT, CDR2 YYEEEE. CDR3 loop: CASSLDPGLGTEAFF. CDR3 nucleotides: TGTGCCAGCAGCTTGGATCCGGGGTTGGGCACTGAAGCTTTCTTT.

This clonotype came up a few times. V and J are TRBV29-1 and TRBJ2-1; the match to TRBD2 covers 12 bases. Germline V gives CDR1 SQVTM, CDR2 ANQGSEA. The CDR3 runs to 13 residues. The V and J ends lost 4 bases and 9 bases, in that order; junction bases with no gene match: 4. Here the CDR3 reads CSVGSSGGAEQFF. The DNA for the CDR3 is TGCAGCGTTGGGTCTAGCGGGGGGGCTGAGCAGTTCTTC.

The chain uses TRBV7-8 and TRBJ2-1; possible D gene TRBD2, 6 bases. Per germline, CDR1 SGHVS and CDR2 FQNEAQ. This CDR3 has 15 amino acids. Trimming took off 6 bases at V and 9 bases at J, with 21 bases between the two ends. CDR3 loop: CASRTRLGSSSEQFF. In DNA, the CDR3 is TGTGCCAGCAGAACTCGACTAGGTTCATCAAGTGAGCAGTTCTTC.

Relative to its sample, this clonotype is medium-sized. This chain joins TRBV5-4 and TRBJ2-4; 7 nucleotides align to TRBD2. V gave up 4 bases and J gave up 7 bases; unmatched junction bases: 8. The CDR3 has 14 residues. From germline, CDR1 is SGHNT and CDR2 YYREEE (reference sequence). This chain's CDR3 is CASSIGLVGNIQYF. CDR3 nucleotides: TGTGCCAGCAGCATAGGACTAGTAGGTAACATTCAGTACTTC. Using reference TRBV5-4 and TRBJ2-4 for the parts outside the CDR3, the full variable domain is ETGVTQSPTHLIKTRGQQVTLRCSSQSGHNTVSWYQQALGQGPQFIFQYYREEENGRGNFPPRFSGLQFPNYSSELNVNALELDDSALYLCASSIGLVGNIQYFGAGTRLSVL.

By share, this clonotype ranks as medium-sized. This sequence joins TRBV11-2 and TRBJ2-5, with 9 bases aligning to TRBD2. Germline V lookup: CDR1 SGHAT, CDR2 FQNNGV. The ends lost 5 bases at V and 3 bases at J; junction bases unmatched: 10. There are 16 residues in the CDR3. The CDR3 loop reads CASSPPGSGRKETQYF. The CDR3 region has the DNA TGTGCCAGCAGCCCCCCTGGCAGCGGGAGGAAAGAGACCCAGTACTTC.

The genes are TRBV3-1 and TRBJ2-7, with TRBD1 identical over 9 bases. There are 14 residues in the CDR3. The ends lost 3 bases at V and 5 bases at J; junction bases unmatched: 5. Germline V gene lookup returns CDR1 LGHDT and CDR2 YNNKEL (reference sequence). CDR3 loop: CASSQKGTGNEQYF. The CDR3 nucleotides are TGTGCCAGCAGCCAGAAAGGGACAGGGAACGAGCAGTACTTC.

The V call is TRBV7-2, the J call TRBJ2-4, with a tentative D call TRBD2 (5 bases). The V and J ends lost 1 base and 7 bases respectively, with 8 bases between them. The CDR3 is 13 residues long. From germline, CDR1 is SGHTA and CDR2 FQGNSA. CDR3 sequence: CASSLEAENIQYF. In DNA form, the CDR3 reads TGTGCCAGCAGCTTAGAAGCGGAGAACATTCAGTACTTC.

V usage is TRBV20-1 and J usage is TRBJ2-3; 11 nucleotides agree with TRBD2. The CDR3 spans 13 residues. Germline V CDR1 and CDR2: DFQATT, SNEGSKA (reference sequence). The V and J ends lost 4 bases and 6 bases, in that order; junction bases with no gene match: 3. The CDR3 protein is CSAIAGGQDTQYF. Here the CDR3 DNA reads TGCAGTGCTATAGCGGGGGGGCAGGATACGCAGTATTTT.

This chain connects TRBV7-2 to TRBJ2-7; D might be TRBD1 (6 bases). CDR1 SGHTA and CDR2 FQGNSA come from the germline V gene. The ends were cut back, 3 bases at V and 6 bases at J, with 15 bases in the middle. This CDR3 spans 14 amino acids. The CDR3 DNA is TGTGCCAGCAGCTTTACACAGGGATTGCTCGAGCAGTACTTC. Its protein is CASSFTQGLLEQYF.

This clonotype was seen a handful of times. The V call is TRBV6-1, the J call TRBJ2-1; the match to TRBD1 covers 9 bases. CDR1 and CDR2 (germline): MNHNS, SASEGT. The ends lost 0 bases at V and 3 bases at J; junction bases unmatched: 3. The CDR3 is 16 amino acids. CDR3 sequence: CASSEAGTGLYNEQFF. The CDR3 DNA reads as TGTGCCAGCAGTGAAGCAGGGACAGGGCTCTACAATGAGCAGTTCTTC.

This chain connects TRBV3-1 to TRBJ2-1; the match to TRBD2 covers 7 bases. The CDR3 runs 14 residues. The germline CDR1 and CDR2 sequences are LGHDT and YNNKEL (reference sequence). V lost 1 base and J lost 8; bases outside the gene matches: 5. CDR3 sequence reads: CASSQAAGFHEQFF. The CDR3, as DNA: TGTGCCAGCAGCCAAGCAGCGGGGTTCCATGAGCAGTTCTTC.